These T cell receptor beta chains were read from a single sample in a study of T cell responses to AZD1222 COVID-19 vaccine. Profiled with immunoSEQ multiplex PCR; TCRdb holds only in-frame clones, not every one. This sample has over 150,000 clones, with about nine tenths found just once. The source material was peripheral blood, sampled on day 0 of AZD1222 vaccination. The receptors here all came from an adult in good health. Each CDR3 is given with its conserved first and last residue. The D gene is left open where the match is weak.

V: TRBV7-8; D: .; length: 15; CDR3: CASSLSPVPTDTQYF
V: TRBV6-5; D: .; length: 13; CDR3: CASSMDVNTEAFF
V: TRBV14; D: .; length: 16; CDR3: CASSQRQGMGTGELFF
V: TRBV27; D: .; length: 15; CDR3: CASSLMGRPGYGYTF
V: TRBV4-2; D: .; length: 14; CDR3: CASSHSRDSGEQYF
V: TRBV9; D: .; length: 16; CDR3: CASSVDPAGRTGELFF
V: TRBV19; D: TRBD1; length: 13; CDR3: CASQRDRGQEQYF
V: TRBV6-1; D: .; length: 13; CDR3: CASSEWRGQPQHF
V: TRBV5-1; D: TRBD2; length: 16; CDR3: CASSLGGTSGRDTQYF
V: TRBV7-2; D: .; length: 18; CDR3: CASTSRGWLIPTNEKLFF
V: TRBV11-1; D: TRBD1; length: 15; CDR3: CASSFDRAGNTEAFF
V: TRBV27; D: TRBD1; length: 15; CDR3: CASSFGVGTDYGYTF
V: TRBV5-4; D: .; length: 11; CDR3: CASSSGNTIYF
V: TRBV23-1; D: .; length: 12; CDR3: CASGSSYNEQFF
V: TRBV5-8; D: TRBD1; length: 14; CDR3: CASSPGTGSPPLHF
V: TRBV7-2; D: .; length: 16; CDR3: CASSLGGSSQNYGYTF
V: TRBV7-8; D: TRBD2; length: 16; CDR3: CASSLIGGGASYEQYF
V: TRBV27; D: .; length: 13; CDR3: CASSWRIGQPQHF
V: TRBV6-5; D: TRBD1; length: 15; CDR3: CASSYSDRGRREQYF
V: TRBV2; D: .; length: 13; CDR3: CASRNRAQEGAFF
V: TRBV5-1; D: TRBD1; length: 15; CDR3: CASSVDRGRGYGYTF
V: TRBV5-1; D: .; length: 14; CDR3: CASSLVGTKETQYF
V: TRBV5-6; D: .; length: 14; CDR3: CASSSTGAGEKLFF
V: TRBV27; D: TRBD2; length: 14; CDR3: CASSLWAGDNEQFF
V: TRBV25-1; D: TRBD2; length: 14; CDR3: CASSEWEGTDTQYF
V: TRBV7-7; D: TRBD2; length: 14; CDR3: CASSSLAGQETQYF
V: TRBV16; D: .; length: 16; CDR3: CASSQSSRVSSKPQHF
V: TRBV7-2; D: .; length: 13; CDR3: CASSATQNQPQHF
V: TRBV14; D: .; length: 13; CDR3: CASSQDLGAPQHF
V: TRBV19; D: TRBD1; length: 13; CDR3: CASSADRADEQFF
V: TRBV7-9; D: .; length: 15; CDR3: CASRSLDRNQETQYF
V: TRBV5-6; D: .; length: 12; CDR3: CASSHIYSEQYF
V: TRBV11-1; D: .; length: 16; CDR3: CASSPDPGVRNNEQFF
V: TRBV30; D: .; length: 13; CDR3: CAWSTHSNQPQHF
V: TRBV7-2; D: .; length: 16; CDR3: CASSLGGGTANEKLFF
V: TRBV5-8; D: TRBD2; length: 15; CDR3: CASSLGLAGYNEQFF
V: TRBV4-3; D: .; length: 16; CDR3: CASSQEYASGANVLTF
V: TRBV7-2; D: .; length: 15; CDR3: CASSPGARKQETQYF
V: TRBV18; D: TRBD2; length: 17; CDR3: CASSPSSGTEDFAEQYF
V: TRBV19; D: TRBD1; length: 16; CDR3: CASSPYGTGDNSPLHF
V: TRBV7-8; D: .; length: 16; CDR3: CASSLGAGGVDQPQHF
V: TRBV5-1; D: .; length: 13; CDR3: CASSSDRGGGYTF
V: TRBV5-1; D: .; length: 13; CDR3: CASSLGKGSGYTF
V: TRBV6-5; D: .; length: 11; CDR3: CAATSYNEQFF
V: TRBV6-2/TRBV6-3; D: TRBD1; length: 15; CDR3: CASSTLGQGDTEAFF
V: TRBV29-1; D: .; length: 14; CDR3: CSVEDLQPGNEQYF
V: TRBV4-2; D: .; length: 15; CDR3: CASSPRPVGTGELFF
V: TRBV19; D: .; length: 16; CDR3: CASSIGRNGGNQPQHF